Sequencing of this T cell receptor beta chain was carried out in a study of T cell responses to AZD1222 COVID-19 vaccine. Data came from immunoSEQ multiplex PCR; TCRdb stores just in-frame clones and leaves some out. The sample carries some 100,000 clones, about nine tenths recorded once. Broader study findings: There were mostly white British donors and more females than males, and clonal diversity was possibly underestimated. Reports say nearly half of spike-specific TCRs go after unmutated variant regions.

Points on this clone: Its cognate antigen is unknown.

CDR3 length: 16 amino acids. Trimming removed 0 bases from V and 6 bases from J, with 17 bases in between. Germline V gene data show CDR1 as LNHDA and CDR2 as SQIVND (reference sequence). Sequences were derived from peripheral blood, sampled on day 0 of AZD1222 vaccination. The TCR comes from an adult in good health. V and J are TRBV19 and TRBJ1-2, with a possible D match to TRBD1 (5 bases). The CDR3 DNA is TGTGCCAGTAGTATAGATCTTTCCCAGGGTCATCATGGCTACACCTTC. This translates into CASSIDLSQGHHGYTF. Full variable domain (outside the CDR3, taken from reference TRBV19 and TRBJ1-2): DGGITQSPKYLFRKEGQNVTLSCEQNLNHDAMYWYRQDPGQGLRLIYYSQIVNDFQKGDIAEGYSVSREKKESFPLTVTSAQKNPTAFYLCASSIDLSQGHHGYTFGSGTRLTVV.